The entry below describes one T cell receptor beta chain. Its antigen is still unknown. This entry is derived from a study of cytomegalovirus exposure and HLA in healthy donors. Study in general: The early release's HLA-typed donors yielded 65 million to 85 million unique TCRs.

V lost 6 bases and J lost 3; bases outside the gene matches: 4. The CDR3 is 13 amino acids. Germline CDR1 and CDR2: SNHLY and FYNNEI. Study-wide results and limits: The authors later linked a missense DCLRE1C variant to TCR beta V- and J-gene trimming. A later analysis found TCR association rates differed by HLA locus, highest for DRB1 and lowest for HLA-C. Per published reports, the classifier diagnosed cytomegalovirus status with high specificity and sensitivity.

Primers included in the PCR were 60 Vbeta and 13 Jbeta primers. Libraries were prepared by immunoSEQ multiplex PCR; TCRdb keeps only in-frame clonotypes and omits some of them. This sample has more than 65,000 clones, with about 68% found just once. The genes are TRBV2 and TRBJ1-1; the match to TRBD1 covers 7 bases. The specimen sequenced was PBMCs. This sequence originates from a woman aged 50 to 60 in good health and CMV-seropositive. The CDR3 here is CASSRQGDTEAFF. The DNA of the CDR3 is TGTGCCAGCAGCCGACAGGGTGACACTGAAGCTTTCTTT.